This T cell receptor (beta chain) was recovered during a study of cytomegalovirus exposure and HLA in healthy donors. It was with 60 Vbeta and 13 Jbeta primers that the PCR ran. The method was immunoSEQ multiplex PCR; TCRdb's version includes in-frame clones alone and lacks a portion of them. The profile shows roughly 130,000 clones, approximately 85% of them singletons. The CDR3 has 15 amino acids. The germline gives CDR1 WSHSY, CDR2 SAAADI. Trimming took off 2 bases at V and 4 bases at J, with 11 bases between the two ends. This TCR was recovered from a male donor in good health and CMV-seropositive. V is TRBV10-2 and J is TRBJ2-2; possible D gene TRBD2, 5 bases. Input material: PBMCs. In DNA form, the CDR3 reads TGCGCCAGCAGTGAGGGGGAGTTTTTCACCGGGGAGCTGTTTTTT. Translated, it gives CASSEGEFFTGELFF.